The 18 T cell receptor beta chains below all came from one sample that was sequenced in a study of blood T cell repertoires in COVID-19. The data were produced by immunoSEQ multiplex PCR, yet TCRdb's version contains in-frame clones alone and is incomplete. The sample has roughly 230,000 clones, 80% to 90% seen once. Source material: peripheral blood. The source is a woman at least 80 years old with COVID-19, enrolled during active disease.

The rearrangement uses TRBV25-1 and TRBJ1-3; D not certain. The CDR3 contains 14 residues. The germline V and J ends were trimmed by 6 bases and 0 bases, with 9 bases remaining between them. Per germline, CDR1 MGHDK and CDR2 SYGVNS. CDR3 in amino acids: CASRRANSGNTIYF. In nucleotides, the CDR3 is TGTGCCAGCAGGAGGGCCAACTCTGGAAACACCATATATTTT.

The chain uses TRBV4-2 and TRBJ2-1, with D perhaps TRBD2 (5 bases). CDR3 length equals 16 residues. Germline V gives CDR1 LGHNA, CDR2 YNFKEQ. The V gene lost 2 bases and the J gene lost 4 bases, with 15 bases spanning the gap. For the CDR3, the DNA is TGTGCCAGCAGCCAAAATAGCGCCGGCGGTTACAATGAGCAGTTCTTC. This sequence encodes CASSQNSAGGYNEQFF.

The CDR3 sequence is CASSIGWDSSMNIQYF. In DNA form, the CDR3 reads TGTGCCAGTAGTATAGGTTGGGACAGTAGCATGAACATTCAGTACTTC. The V gene is TRBV19, the J gene TRBJ2-4; 7 bases are a match to TRBD1. Losses at the gene ends were 1 base for V and 7 bases for J; bases not matched to a gene: 10. CDR1 is LNHDA, CDR2 SQIVND, per germline (reference sequence). This CDR3 has 16 amino acids. Together with reference TRBV19 and TRBJ2-4, the CDR3 gives the full variable domain: DGGITQSPKYLFRKEGQNVTLSCEQNLNHDAMYWYRQDPGQGLRLIYYSQIVNDFQKGDIAEGYSVSREKKESFPLTVTSAQKNPTAFYLCASSIGWDSSMNIQYFGAGTRLSVL.

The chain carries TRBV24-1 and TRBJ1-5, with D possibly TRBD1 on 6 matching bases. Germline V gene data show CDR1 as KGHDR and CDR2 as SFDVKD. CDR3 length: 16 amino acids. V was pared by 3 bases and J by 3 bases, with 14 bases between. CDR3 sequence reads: CATSDPAGGANQPQHF. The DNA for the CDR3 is TGTGCCACCAGTGATCCTGCCGGGGGGGCCAATCAGCCCCAGCATTTT.

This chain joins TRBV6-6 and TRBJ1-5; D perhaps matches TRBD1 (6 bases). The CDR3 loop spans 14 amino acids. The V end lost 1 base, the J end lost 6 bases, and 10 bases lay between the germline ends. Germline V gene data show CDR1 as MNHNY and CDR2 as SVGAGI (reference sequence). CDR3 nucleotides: TGTGCCAGCAGTTACTTGGGGGCAGGTCAGCCCCAGCATTTT. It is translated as CASSYLGAGQPQHF.

The CDR3 is CASSPRQEAEAFF. The DNA for the CDR3 is TGTGCCAGCTCCCCTAGACAGGAGGCTGAAGCTTTCTTT. V is TRBV18 and J is TRBJ1-1; tentatively, D is TRBD1 (6 bases). Germline V lookup: CDR1 KGHSH, CDR2 LQKENI. V lost 6 bases, J lost 6 bases, and 14 bases lay in between. The CDR3 extends over 13 amino acids.

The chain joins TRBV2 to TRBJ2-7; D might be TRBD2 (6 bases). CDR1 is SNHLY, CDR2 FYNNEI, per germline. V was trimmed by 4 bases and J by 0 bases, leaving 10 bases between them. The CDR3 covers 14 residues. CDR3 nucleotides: TGTGCCAGCAGTGCGGCGGGAAGCTCCTACGAGCAGTACTTC. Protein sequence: CASSAAGSSYEQYF.

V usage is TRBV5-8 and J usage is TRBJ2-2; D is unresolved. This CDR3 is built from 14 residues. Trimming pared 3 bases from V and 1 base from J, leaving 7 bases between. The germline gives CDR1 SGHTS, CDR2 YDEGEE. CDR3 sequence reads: CASSYGLNTGELFF. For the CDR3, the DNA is TGTGCCAGCAGCTACGGTCTGAACACCGGGGAGCTGTTTTTT.

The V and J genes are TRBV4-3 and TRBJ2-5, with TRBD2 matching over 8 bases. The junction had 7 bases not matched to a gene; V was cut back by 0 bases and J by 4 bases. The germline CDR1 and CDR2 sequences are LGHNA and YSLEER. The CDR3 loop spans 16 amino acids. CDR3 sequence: CASSQDPGGAGETQYF. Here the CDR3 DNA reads TGCGCCAGCAGCCAAGATCCCGGGGGGGCTGGAGAGACCCAGTACTTC.

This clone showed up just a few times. DNA of the CDR3: TGTGCCAGTGCCCCGGGACAGACAAATCAGCCCCAGCATTTT. It encodes CASAPGQTNQPQHF. The J gene is TRBJ1-5, the V gene TRBV10-3; 7 bases match TRBD1. Germline V gives CDR1 ENHRY, CDR2 SYGVKD. J gave up 4 bases and V 10 bases, and 10 bases lay outside the gene matches. The CDR3 has 14 residues.

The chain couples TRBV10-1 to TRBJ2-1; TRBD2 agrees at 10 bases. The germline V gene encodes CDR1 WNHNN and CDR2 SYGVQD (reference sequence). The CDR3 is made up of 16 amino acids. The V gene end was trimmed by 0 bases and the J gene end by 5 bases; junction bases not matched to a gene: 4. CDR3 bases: TGCGCCAGCAGTGAGTCAGGTCTAGCGGGGGACAATGAGCAGTTCTTC. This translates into CASSESGLAGDNEQFF.

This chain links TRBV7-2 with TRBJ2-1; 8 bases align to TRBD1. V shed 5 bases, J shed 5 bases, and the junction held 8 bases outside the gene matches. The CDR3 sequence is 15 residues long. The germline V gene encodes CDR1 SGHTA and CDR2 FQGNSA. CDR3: CASSPQGAVNNEQFF. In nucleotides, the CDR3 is TGTGCCAGCAGCCCGCAGGGGGCGGTCAACAATGAGCAGTTCTTC.

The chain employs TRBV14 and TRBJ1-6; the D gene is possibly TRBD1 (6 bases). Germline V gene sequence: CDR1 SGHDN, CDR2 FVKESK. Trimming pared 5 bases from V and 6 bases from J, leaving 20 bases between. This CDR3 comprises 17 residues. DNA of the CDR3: TGTGCCAGCAGCGAAAATCTAGGGACACGGACTAATTCACCCCTCCACTTT. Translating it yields CASSENLGTRTNSPLHF.

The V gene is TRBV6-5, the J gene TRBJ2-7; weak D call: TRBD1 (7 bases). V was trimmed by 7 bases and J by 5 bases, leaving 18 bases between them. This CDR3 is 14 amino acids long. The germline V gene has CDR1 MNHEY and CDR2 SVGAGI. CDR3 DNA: TGTGCCAGCAAAGGAGGGGGCCACAGGGACGAGCAGTACTTC. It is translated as CASKGGGHRDEQYF.

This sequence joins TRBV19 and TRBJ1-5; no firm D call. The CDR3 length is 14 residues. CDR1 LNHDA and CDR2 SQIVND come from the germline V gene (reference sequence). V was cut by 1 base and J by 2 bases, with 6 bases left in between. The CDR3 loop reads CASSIAGGNQPQHF. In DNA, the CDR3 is TGTGCCAGTAGTATAGCCGGGGGCAATCAGCCCCAGCATTTT.

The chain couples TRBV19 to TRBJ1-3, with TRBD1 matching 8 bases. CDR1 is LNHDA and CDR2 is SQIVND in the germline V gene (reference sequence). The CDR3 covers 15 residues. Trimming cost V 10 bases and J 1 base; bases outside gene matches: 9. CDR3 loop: CATTRGRTSGNTIYF. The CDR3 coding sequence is TGTGCCACCACCAGGGGGCGAACATCTGGAAACACCATATATTTT. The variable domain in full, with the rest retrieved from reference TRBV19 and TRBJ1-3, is DGGITQSPKYLFRKEGQNVTLSCEQNLNHDAMYWYRQDPGQGLRLIYYSQIVNDFQKGDIAEGYSVSREKKESFPLTVTSAQKNPTAFYLCATTRGRTSGNTIYFGEGSWLTVV.

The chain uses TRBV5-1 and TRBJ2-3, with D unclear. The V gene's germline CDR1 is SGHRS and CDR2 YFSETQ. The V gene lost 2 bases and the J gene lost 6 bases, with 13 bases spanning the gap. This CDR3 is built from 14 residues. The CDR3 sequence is CASSLSTIGDTQYF. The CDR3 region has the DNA TGCGCCAGCAGCTTAAGTACTATCGGGGATACGCAGTATTTT.

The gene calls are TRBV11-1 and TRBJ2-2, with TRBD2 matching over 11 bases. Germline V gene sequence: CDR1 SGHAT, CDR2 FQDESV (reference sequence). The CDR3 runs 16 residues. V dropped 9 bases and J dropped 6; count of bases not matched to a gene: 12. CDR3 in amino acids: CASTLHRTSGPGELFF. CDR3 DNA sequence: TGTGCCAGTACACTTCATCGGACTAGCGGGCCCGGGGAGCTGTTTTTT.